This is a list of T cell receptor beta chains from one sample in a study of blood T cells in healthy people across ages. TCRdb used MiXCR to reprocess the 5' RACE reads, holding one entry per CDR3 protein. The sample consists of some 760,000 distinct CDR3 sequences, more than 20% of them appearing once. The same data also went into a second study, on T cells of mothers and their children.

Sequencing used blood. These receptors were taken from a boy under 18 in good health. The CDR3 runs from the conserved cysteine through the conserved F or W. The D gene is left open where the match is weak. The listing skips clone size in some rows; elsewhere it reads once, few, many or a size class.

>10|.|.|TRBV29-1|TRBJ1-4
CTPQGEKLFF
TGCACCCCGCAAGGGGAAAAACTGTTTTTT
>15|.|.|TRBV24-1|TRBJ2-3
CATSDFLRSGDTQYF
TGTGCCACCAGTGATTTCTTGCGGAGCGGAGATACGCAGTATTTT
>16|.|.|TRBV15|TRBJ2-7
CATSTSLQGSPYEQYF
TGTGCCACCAGCACAAGCCTACAGGGCAGCCCCTACGAGCAGTACTTC
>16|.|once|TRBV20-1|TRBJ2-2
CSARDLGGAHTGELFF
TGCAGTGCTAGAGACCTAGGGGGGGCTCACACCGGGGAGCTGTTTTTT
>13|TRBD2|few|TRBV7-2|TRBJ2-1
CASSSILAGGTFF
TGTGCCAGCAGCTCCATACTAGCGGGGGGCACGTTCTTC
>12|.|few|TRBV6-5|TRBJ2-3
CTSRSGQGTQYF
TGTACCAGCAGATCCGGGCAGGGCACGCAGTATTTT
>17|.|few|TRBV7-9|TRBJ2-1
CASSLEFEDGTLGEQFF
TGTGCCAGCAGCCTTGAATTCGAGGACGGGACTCTAGGTGAGCAGTTCTTC
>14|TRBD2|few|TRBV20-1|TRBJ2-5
CSADGTRSQETQYF
TGCAGTGCTGACGGGACTAGGTCCCAAGAGACCCAGTACTTC
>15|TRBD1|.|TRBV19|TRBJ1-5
CASSIRGQGGQPQHF
TGTGCCAGTAGTATAAGGGGACAGGGCGGACAGCCCCAGCATTTT
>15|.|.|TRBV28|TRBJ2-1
CASTLPGPRLNEQFF
TGTGCCAGCACCCTACCCGGACCCCGGTTAAATGAGCAGTTCTTC
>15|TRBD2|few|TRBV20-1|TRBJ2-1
CSASGTSGRAAEQFF
TGCAGTGCTTCCGGGACTAGCGGGAGGGCGGCTGAGCAGTTCTTC
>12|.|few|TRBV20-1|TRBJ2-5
CVSRDAFGTQYF
TGCGTGAGCCGGGACGCCTTTGGGACCCAGTACTTC
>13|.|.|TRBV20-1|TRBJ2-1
CSATRDFYNEQFF
TGCAGTGCTACAAGGGACTTCTACAATGAGCAGTTCTTC
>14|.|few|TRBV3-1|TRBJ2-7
CASSQDTTQGVQYF
TGTGCCAGCAGCCAAGATACGACACAGGGTGTGCAGTACTTC
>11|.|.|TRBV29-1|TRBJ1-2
CSVGSVRGYTF
TGCAGCGTTGGATCGGTTCGTGGCTACACCTTC
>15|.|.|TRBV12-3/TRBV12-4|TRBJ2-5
CASSPPSVAQSEQYF
TGTGCCAGCAGTCCTCCCAGTGTCGCTCAATCGGAGCAGTACTTC
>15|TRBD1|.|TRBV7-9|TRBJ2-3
CASSPGGALPDTQYF
TGTGCCAGCAGCCCAGGGGGCGCTCTGCCAGATACGCAGTATTTT
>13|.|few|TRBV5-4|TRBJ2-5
CASNWPGAETQYF
TGTGCCAGCAACTGGCCAGGGGCAGAGACCCAGTACTTC
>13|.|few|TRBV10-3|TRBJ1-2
CAISDPPRLGYTF
TGTGCCATCAGTGATCCCCCCCGATTAGGCTACACCTTC
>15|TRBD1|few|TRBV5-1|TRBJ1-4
CASSLEGQGEEKLFF
TGCGCCAGCAGCTTGGAAGGACAGGGTGAAGAAAAACTGTTTTTT
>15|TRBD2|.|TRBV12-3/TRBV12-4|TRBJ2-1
CASSSGTSSPHEQFF
TGTGCCAGCAGTTCCGGGACTAGTTCGCCCCATGAGCAGTTCTTC
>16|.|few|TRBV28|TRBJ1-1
CASIQFTGTMNTEAFF
TGTGCCAGCATCCAATTCACAGGTACAATGAACACTGAAGCTTTCTTT
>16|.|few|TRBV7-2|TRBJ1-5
CASSSFSAFSNQPQHF
TGTGCCAGCAGCTCATTCTCAGCCTTTAGCAATCAGCCCCAGCATTTT
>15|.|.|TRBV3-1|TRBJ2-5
CASSQVADPEETQYF
TGTGCCAGCAGCCAGGTAGCGGATCCGGAAGAGACCCAGTACTTC
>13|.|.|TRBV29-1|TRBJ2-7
CSVDELGLDEQYF
TGCAGCGTTGACGAGCTAGGTTTGGACGAGCAGTACTTC
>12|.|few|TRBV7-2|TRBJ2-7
CASSSRWNEQYF
TGTGCCAGCAGCTCCAGATGGAACGAGCAGTACTTC
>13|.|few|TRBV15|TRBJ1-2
CATSPTTNYGYTF
TGTGCCACCAGTCCGACAACGAACTATGGCTACACCTTC
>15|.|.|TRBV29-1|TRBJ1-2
CSVGGGAARTYGYTF
TGCAGCGTTGGGGGTGGGGCAGCCAGGACTTATGGCTACACCTTC
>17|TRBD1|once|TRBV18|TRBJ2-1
CAGSPFLSRDSANEQFF
TGTGCCGGCTCACCTTTCCTATCCCGGGACAGCGCCAATGAGCAGTTCTTC
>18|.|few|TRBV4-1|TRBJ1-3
CASSHSYQGNSGGNTIYF
TGCGCCAGCAGCCACTCCTACCAGGGGAATTCTGGGGGAAACACCATATATTTT
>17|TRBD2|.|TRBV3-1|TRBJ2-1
CASSQDPSGRAVDEQFF
TGTGCCAGCAGCCAAGACCCTAGCGGGAGGGCGGTCGATGAGCAGTTCTTC
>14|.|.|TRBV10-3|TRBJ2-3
CAISDSPLTDTQYF
TGTGCCATCAGTGATAGTCCCCTCACAGATACGCAGTATTTT
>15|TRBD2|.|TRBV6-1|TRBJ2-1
CASSESAGGPGEQFF
TGTGCCAGCAGTGAATCGGCGGGAGGGCCCGGTGAGCAGTTCTTC
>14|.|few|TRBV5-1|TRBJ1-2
CASSLTRSDYGYTF
TGCGCCAGCAGCTTAACCCGCAGTGACTATGGCTACACCTTC
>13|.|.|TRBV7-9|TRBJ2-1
CASSSDVRDEQFF
TGTGCCAGCAGCTCGGACGTAAGGGATGAGCAGTTCTTC
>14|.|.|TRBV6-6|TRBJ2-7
CASRVGRVLYEQYF
TGTGCCAGCAGAGTGGGGCGCGTCCTCTACGAGCAGTACTTC
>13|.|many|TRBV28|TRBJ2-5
CASSLASLETQYF
TGTGCCAGCAGTTTGGCTAGTTTGGAGACCCAGTACTTC
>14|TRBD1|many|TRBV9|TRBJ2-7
CASSPQGSSYEQYF
TGTGCCAGCAGCCCACAGGGGTCCTCCTACGAGCAGTACTTC
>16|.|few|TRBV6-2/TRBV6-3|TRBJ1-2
CASSYSLYKAGSGYTF
TGTGCCAGCAGTTACTCGCTCTATAAGGCAGGGAGCGGCTACACCTTC
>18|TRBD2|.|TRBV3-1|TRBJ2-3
CASSQDWASGASTDTQYF
TGTGCCAGCAGCCAAGATTGGGCTAGCGGGGCTAGCACAGATACGCAGTATTTT
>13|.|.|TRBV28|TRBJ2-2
CASSEGRTGELFF
TGTGCCAGCAGTGAAGGGCGCACCGGGGAGCTGTTTTTT
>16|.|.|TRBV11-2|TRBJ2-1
CASSLEPPVMVDEQFF
TGTGCCAGCAGCTTAGAGCCTCCGGTAATGGTGGATGAGCAGTTCTTC
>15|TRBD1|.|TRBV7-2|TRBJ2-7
CASSPPWTGGDEQYF
TGTGCCAGCAGCCCTCCATGGACAGGGGGCGACGAGCAGTACTTC
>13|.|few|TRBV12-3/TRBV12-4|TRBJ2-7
CASSLPESYEQYF
TGTGCCAGCAGTTTGCCCGAATCCTACGAGCAGTACTTC
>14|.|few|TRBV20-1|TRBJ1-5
CSATGSYSNQPQHF
TGCAGTGCGACGGGATCATATAGCAATCAGCCCCAGCATTTT
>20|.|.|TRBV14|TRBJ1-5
CASSQDSGVSAVSSNQPQHF
TGTGCCAGCAGCCAAGATTCAGGGGTCAGCGCTGTAAGTAGCAATCAGCCCCAGCATTTT
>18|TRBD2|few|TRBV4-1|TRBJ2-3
CASSQDRSGGAPTDTQYF
TGCGCCAGCAGCCAAGATCGAAGCGGGGGGGCCCCCACAGATACGCAGTATTTT
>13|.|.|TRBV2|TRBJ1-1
CASSEYRNTEAFF
TGTGCCAGCAGTGAGTACAGGAACACTGAAGCTTTCTTT
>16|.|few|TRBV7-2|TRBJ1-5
CASSSNTGTKADTQHF
TGTGCCAGCAGCTCAAATACAGGAACTAAGGCAGATACGCAGCATTTT
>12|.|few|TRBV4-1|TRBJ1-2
CASSQRNYGYTF
TGCGCCAGCAGCCAAAGGAACTATGGCTACACCTTC
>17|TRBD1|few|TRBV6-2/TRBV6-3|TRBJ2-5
CASKMDRRGTIQETQYF
TGTGCCAGCAAGATGGACAGGCGCGGTACTATACAAGAGACCCAGTACTTC
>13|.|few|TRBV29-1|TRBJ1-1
CSVVGAGYPEAFF
TGCAGCGTCGTGGGGGCGGGGTACCCTGAAGCTTTCTTT
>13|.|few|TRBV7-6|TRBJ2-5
CASSLAGVGTQYF
TGTGCCAGCAGCTTAGCTGGGGTCGGGACCCAGTACTTC
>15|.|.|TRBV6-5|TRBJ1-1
CASSYSRGLNTEAFF
TGTGCCAGCAGTTATTCAAGGGGGTTGAACACTGAAGCTTTCTTT
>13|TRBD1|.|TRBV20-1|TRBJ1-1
CSATGTGNTEAFF
TGCAGTGCTACCGGGACAGGGAACACTGAAGCTTTCTTT
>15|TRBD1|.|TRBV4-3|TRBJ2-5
CASSPYRGDQETQYF
TGCGCCAGCAGCCCCTACAGGGGCGACCAAGAGACCCAGTACTTC
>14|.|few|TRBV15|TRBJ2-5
CATSRGNSQETQYF
TGTGCCACCAGCAGAGGGAACAGCCAAGAGACCCAGTACTTC
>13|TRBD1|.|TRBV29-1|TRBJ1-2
CSVEGTGNYGYTF
TGCAGCGTTGAAGGGACAGGGAACTATGGCTACACCTTC
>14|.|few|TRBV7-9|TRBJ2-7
CASSFLGTSYEQYF
TGTGCCAGCAGCTTTCTAGGGACCTCCTACGAGCAGTACTTC
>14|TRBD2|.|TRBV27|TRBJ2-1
CATRLAGGLIEQFF
TGTGCCACTCGTTTAGCGGGGGGTCTCATTGAGCAGTTCTTC